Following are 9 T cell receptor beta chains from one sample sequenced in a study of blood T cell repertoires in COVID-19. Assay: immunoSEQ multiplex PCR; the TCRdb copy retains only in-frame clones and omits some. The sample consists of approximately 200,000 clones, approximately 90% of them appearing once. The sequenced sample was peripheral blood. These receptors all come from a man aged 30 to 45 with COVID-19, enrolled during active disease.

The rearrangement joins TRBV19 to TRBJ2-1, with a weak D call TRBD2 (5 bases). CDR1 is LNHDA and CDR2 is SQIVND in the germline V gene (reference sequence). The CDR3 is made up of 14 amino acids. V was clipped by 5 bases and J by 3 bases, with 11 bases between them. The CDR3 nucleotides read TGTGCCAGTAGTGCCACGGGATTCTACAATGAGCAGTTCTTC. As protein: CASSATGFYNEQFF. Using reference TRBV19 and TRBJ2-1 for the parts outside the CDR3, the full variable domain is DGGITQSPKYLFRKEGQNVTLSCEQNLNHDAMYWYRQDPGQGLRLIYYSQIVNDFQKGDIAEGYSVSREKKESFPLTVTSAQKNPTAFYLCASSATGFYNEQFFGPGTRLTVL.

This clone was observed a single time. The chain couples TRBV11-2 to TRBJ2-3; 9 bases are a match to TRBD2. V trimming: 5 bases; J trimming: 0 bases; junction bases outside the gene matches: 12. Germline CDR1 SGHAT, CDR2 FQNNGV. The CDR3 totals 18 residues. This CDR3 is CASSITPLAGVSTDTQYF. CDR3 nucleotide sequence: TGTGCCAGCAGCATCACTCCACTAGCGGGTGTAAGCACAGATACGCAGTATTTT.

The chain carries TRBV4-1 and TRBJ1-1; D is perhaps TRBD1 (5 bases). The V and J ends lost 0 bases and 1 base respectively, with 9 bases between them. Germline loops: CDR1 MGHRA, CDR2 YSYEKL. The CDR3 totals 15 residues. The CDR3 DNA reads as TGCGCCAGCAGCCAAGATGGCCAGGGGAACACTGAAGCTTTCTTT. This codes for CASSQDGQGNTEAFF.

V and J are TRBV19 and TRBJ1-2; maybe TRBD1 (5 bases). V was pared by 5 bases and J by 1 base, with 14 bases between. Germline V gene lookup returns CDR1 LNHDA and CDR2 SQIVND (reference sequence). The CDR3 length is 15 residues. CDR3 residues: CASSGVGTLNYGYTF. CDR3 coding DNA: TGTGCCAGTAGTGGCGTCGGGACTCTTAACTATGGCTACACCTTC. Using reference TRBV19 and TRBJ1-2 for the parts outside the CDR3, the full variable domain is DGGITQSPKYLFRKEGQNVTLSCEQNLNHDAMYWYRQDPGQGLRLIYYSQIVNDFQKGDIAEGYSVSREKKESFPLTVTSAQKNPTAFYLCASSGVGTLNYGYTFGSGTRLTVV.

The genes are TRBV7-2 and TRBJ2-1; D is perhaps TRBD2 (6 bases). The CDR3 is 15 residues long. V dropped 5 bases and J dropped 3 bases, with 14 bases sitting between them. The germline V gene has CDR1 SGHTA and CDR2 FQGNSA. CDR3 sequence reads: CASSGRPGSYNEQFF. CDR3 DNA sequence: TGTGCCAGCAGCGGGCGGCCCGGGAGCTACAATGAGCAGTTCTTC.

The CDR3 DNA reads TGTGCCAGTCACTCAAAGGGGGCAACTAATGAAAAACTGTTTTTT. It translates to CASHSKGATNEKLFF. The gene calls are TRBV19 and TRBJ1-4; D might be TRBD1 (6 bases). Trimming removed 8 bases at V and 0 bases at J, with 13 bases between. The CDR3 is 15 amino acids. CDR1 and CDR2 from the germline V gene are LNHDA and SQIVND (reference sequence). The full variable domain, completed using reference TRBV19 and TRBJ1-4, is DGGITQSPKYLFRKEGQNVTLSCEQNLNHDAMYWYRQDPGQGLRLIYYSQIVNDFQKGDIAEGYSVSREKKESFPLTVTSAQKNPTAFYLCASHSKGATNEKLFFGSGTQLSVL.

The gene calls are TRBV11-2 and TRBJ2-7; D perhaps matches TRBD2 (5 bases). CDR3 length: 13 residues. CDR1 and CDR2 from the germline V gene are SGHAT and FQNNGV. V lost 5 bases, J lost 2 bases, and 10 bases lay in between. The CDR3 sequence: CASSLDGAYEQYF. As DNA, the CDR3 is TGTGCCAGCAGCCTCGACGGGGCCTACGAGCAGTACTTC. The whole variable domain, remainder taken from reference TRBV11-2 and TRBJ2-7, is EAGVAQSPRYKIIEKRQSVAFWCNPISGHATLYWYQQILGQGPKLLIQFQNNGVVDDSQLPKDRFSAERLKGVDSTLKIQPAKLEDSAVYLCASSLDGAYEQYFGPGTRLTVT.

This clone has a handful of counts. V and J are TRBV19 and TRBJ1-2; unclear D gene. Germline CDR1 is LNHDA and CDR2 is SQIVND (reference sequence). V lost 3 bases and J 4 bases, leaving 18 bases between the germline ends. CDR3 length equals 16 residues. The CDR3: CASSIGSPARGYGYTF. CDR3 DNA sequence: TGTGCCAGTAGTATTGGGTCCCCTGCGCGAGGCTATGGCTACACCTTC.

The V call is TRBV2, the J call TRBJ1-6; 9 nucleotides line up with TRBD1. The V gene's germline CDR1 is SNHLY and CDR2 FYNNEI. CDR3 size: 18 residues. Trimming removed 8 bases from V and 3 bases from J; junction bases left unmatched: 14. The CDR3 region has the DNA TGTGCCAGCGCATTGGACAGGGGCGCCAACCTCTATAATTCACCCCTCCACTTT. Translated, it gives CASALDRGANLYNSPLHF. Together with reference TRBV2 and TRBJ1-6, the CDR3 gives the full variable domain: EPEVTQTPSHQVTQMGQEVILRCVPISNHLYFYWYRQILGQKVEFLVSFYNNEISEKSEIFDDQFSVERPDGSNFTLKIRSTKLEDSAMYFCASALDRGANLYNSPLHFGNGTRLTVT.